Listed below are T cell receptor beta chains from one sample, sequenced in a study. TCRdb ran MiXCR on the 5' RACE reads and lists one entry per CDR3 protein. The sample comprises about 32,000 distinct CDR3 sequences, approximately 25% of which are singletons, and 4.3% rests with the top ten. Material: memory CD4+ T cells sorted from blood. The receptors here all came from a female donor with breast cancer. Both conserved end residues are part of each CDR3. A D gene is named only where the DNA matches it firmly. The size entry is marked missing in some rows and otherwise reads once, few, many or a size class.

V	size	J	D	DNA	CDR3
TRBV5-6	few	TRBJ2-7	-	TGTGCCAGCAGCTTGGAAGGTCTTACGATAACCTACGAGCAGTACTTC	CASSLEGLTITYEQYF
TRBV9	many	TRBJ2-3	TRBD2	TGTGCCAGCAGCGTGTTAGCGGGGAATGAAGATACGCAGTATTTT	CASSVLAGNEDTQYF
TRBV7-9	few	TRBJ2-1	-	TGTGCCAGCAGCCGTGGCAGGAATGAGCAGTTCTTC	CASSRGRNEQFF
TRBV6-6	many	TRBJ2-1	-	TGTGCCAGCGTAAGGGCGGACTACAATGAGCAGTTCTTC	CASVRADYNEQFF
TRBV29-1	-	TRBJ2-1	TRBD2	TGCAGCGTTCCCACGGGGGGGGGTTTATACGATGAGCAGTTCTTC	CSVPTGGGLYDEQFF
TRBV5-1	many	TRBJ1-6	TRBD1	TGCGCCAGCAGCCCTGGACAGGATACCTATAATTCACCCCTCCACTTT	CASSPGQDTYNSPLHF
TRBV12-3/TRBV12-4	many	TRBJ2-2	-	TGTGCCAGCAGTTTAGGAGGGAACACCGGGGAGCTGTTTTTT	CASSLGGNTGELFF
TRBV5-4	few	TRBJ1-1	-	TGTGCCAGCAGCTTGACAGGCAGATTGAACACTGAAGCTTTCTTT	CASSLTGRLNTEAFF
TRBV27	few	TRBJ1-1	TRBD1	TGTGCCAGCAGTCAATTGGGGGTACAGGGGGCTGGGAACACTGAAGCTTTCTTT	CASSQLGVQGAGNTEAFF
TRBV20-1	many	TRBJ2-5	-	TGCAGCGCGACTAGATTAATGCGAGCGGAGACCCAGTACTTC	CSATRLMRAETQYF
TRBV6-1	few	TRBJ2-7	TRBD2	TGTGCCAGCACCGGCGGGGGGGTCAGCTCCTACGAGCAGTACTTC	CASTGGGVSSYEQYF
TRBV12-3/TRBV12-4	medium-sized	TRBJ2-1	TRBD2	TGTGCCAGCAGTTTACAAGGAGGGGAGGGACTGAGGGAGCAGTTCTTC	CASSLQGGEGLREQFF
TRBV5-1	-	TRBJ2-1	-	TGCGCCAGCAGCTTGAACGCCCAGGGGAATGAGCAGTTCTTC	CASSLNAQGNEQFF
TRBV4-1	-	TRBJ2-7	-	TGCGCCAGCAGCCAAGTAGCCGGCGCCTACGAGCAGTACTTC	CASSQVAGAYEQYF
TRBV7-9	few	TRBJ2-5	-	-	CASSLTFGPGETQYF
TRBV4-1	many	TRBJ2-7	-	TGCGCCAGCAGCCCGGGAACCGAGCAGTACTTC	CASSPGTEQYF
TRBV7-3	-	TRBJ2-1	-	TGTGCCAGCAGAGAAGAGAGCTCCTACAATGAGCAGTTCTTC	CASREESSYNEQFF
TRBV4-1	many	TRBJ2-7	-	TGCGCCAGCAGCCAAGAAGCGCGCAGATCCTACGAGCAGTACTTC	CASSQEARRSYEQYF
TRBV4-1	few	TRBJ2-3	TRBD2	TGCGCCAGCAGCCACCTACTAGCGGGGAACCCAGATACGCAGTATTTT	CASSHLLAGNPDTQYF
TRBV25-1	many	TRBJ2-3	-	TGTGCCAGCAGTGAATCGACTAGGCCGGATACGCAGTATTTT	CASSESTRPDTQYF
TRBV7-2	many	TRBJ2-2	-	TGTGCCAGCAGGACAGGAACCGGGGAGCTGTTTTTT	CASRTGTGELFF
TRBV7-6	few	TRBJ2-7	-	TGTGCCGGCAGCTTAGGTACCGGGTTCTCCTACGAGCAGTACTTC	CAGSLGTGFSYEQYF
TRBV20-1	-	TRBJ1-5	-	TGCAGTGCTAATTTTTACGGGAAGACCGATCAGCCCCAGCATTTT	CSANFYGKTDQPQHF
TRBV7-3	-	TRBJ2-7	-	TGTGCCAGCAGCTCCCGCGGCTACGAGCAGTACTTC	CASSSRGYEQYF
TRBV19	few	TRBJ2-1	-	TGTGCCAGTACCCCCGGACCCTCTTTTGGGCAGTTCTTC	CASTPGPSFGQFF
TRBV7-3	medium-sized	TRBJ2-1	TRBD1	TGTGCCAGCAGCTCAGACAGGGGGGAGCAGAAGTTCTTC	CASSSDRGEQKFF
TRBV27	few	TRBJ2-2	TRBD2	TGTGCCAGCAGTTTATATGGAGGGAGGGACACCGGGGAGCTGTTTTTT	CASSLYGGRDTGELFF
TRBV7-8	-	TRBJ2-7	-	TGTGCCAGCAGCCGCATGGCGGAGCAGTACTTC	CASSRMAEQYF
TRBV7-9	-	TRBJ2-7	TRBD1	TGTGCCAGCAGCCCGACAGGGGAGTTCAACGAGCAGTACTTC	CASSPTGEFNEQYF
TRBV6-2/TRBV6-3	-	TRBJ1-3	-	TGTGCCAGCAGTCACTCCCTGACAAGCTCTGGAAACACCATATATTTT	CASSHSLTSSGNTIYF
TRBV2	few	TRBJ1-2	-	TGTGCCAGCAGTGAAGGAGGGGTCGACGGCTACACCTTC	CASSEGGVDGYTF
TRBV4-1	few	TRBJ1-5	-	TGCGCCAGCAGCCAAGATGGGTTTCGGCCCCAGCATTTT	CASSQDGFRPQHF
TRBV4-1	-	TRBJ2-3	-	TGCGCCAGCAGCCAAGAGAGCAGGGCTGGGGATACGCAGTATTTT	CASSQESRAGDTQYF
TRBV13	few	TRBJ2-7	TRBD2	TGTGCCAGCAGCACCGGACTAGCGGGAGACGAGCAGTACTTC	CASSTGLAGDEQYF
TRBV5-6	few	TRBJ2-1	-	TGTGCCAGCAGCCCGGGGACGGACTACAATGAGCAGTTCTTC	CASSPGTDYNEQFF
TRBV5-1	few	TRBJ2-1	TRBD2	TGCGCCAGCAGCTCACCGGGACTAGCGTTTGGATATGAGCAGTTCTTC	CASSSPGLAFGYEQFF
TRBV6-1	few	TRBJ2-1	-	TGTGCCAGCAGTGAGGGGCGGGGCTACTACAATGAGCAGTTCTTC	CASSEGRGYYNEQFF
TRBV7-3	few	TRBJ2-5	-	TGTGCCAGCAGCTCTAGTACAACGGGGACCCAGTACTTC	CASSSSTTGTQYF
TRBV4-2	-	TRBJ1-1	-	TGTGCCAGCAACGGGGGGAGAGGGACTGAAGCTTTCTTT	CASNGGRGTEAFF
TRBV9	-	TRBJ1-1	-	TGTGCCAGCAGCGTAGGAGGGTACGAAGTAGCTTTCTTT	CASSVGGYEVAFF
TRBV4-2	-	TRBJ2-1	TRBD2	TGTGCCAGCAGCGGAGAATCCGGGAGGGCCTACAATGAGCAGTTCTTC	CASSGESGRAYNEQFF
TRBV6-2/TRBV6-3	-	TRBJ2-7	TRBD2	TGTGCCAGCAAATATGGGCTAGCGGGCGGCTACGAGCAGTACTTC	CASKYGLAGGYEQYF
TRBV28	once	TRBJ1-2	-	TGTGCCTGCAACCAGGCGGACAACTATGGCTACACCTTC	CACNQADNYGYTF
TRBV27	few	TRBJ2-1	-	TGTGCCAGCAGTAAGTACCGCAATGAGCAGTTCTTC	CASSKYRNEQFF
TRBV28	few	TRBJ1-5	TRBD1	TGTGCCAGCAGCTACAGGGGAAACAATCAGCCCCAGCATTTT	CASSYRGNNQPQHF
TRBV4-1	many	TRBJ1-2	-	TGCGCCAGCAGCCAAGGGGCCCCCTGGGACTATGGCTACACCTTC	CASSQGAPWDYGYTF
TRBV5-6	many	TRBJ2-5	-	TGTGCCAGCAGCTTGGCAGGGCGGGAGACCCAGTACTTC	CASSLAGRETQYF
TRBV27	-	TRBJ1-1	-	TGTGCCAGCAGGTTTCCAGGGGACACTGAAGCTTTCTTT	CASRFPGDTEAFF
TRBV6-5	-	TRBJ2-5	TRBD1	TGTGCCAGCAGCCTATCACAGGGGGAAGAGACCCAGTACTTC	CASSLSQGEETQYF
TRBV10-3	-	TRBJ1-5	-	TGTGCCACCGGAGCCACCCGTGGAGGTCAGCCCCAGCATTTT	CATGATRGGQPQHF
TRBV7-6	many	TRBJ1-6	TRBD1	TGTGCCAGCAGCCGAGGGGACAGCGATAATTCACCCCTCCACTTT	CASSRGDSDNSPLHF
TRBV20-1	many	TRBJ2-1	TRBD2	TGCAGTGCTAGAGGACTAGCGGGGTTGAACAATGAGCAGTTCTTC	CSARGLAGLNNEQFF
TRBV9	few	TRBJ2-5	TRBD2	TGTGCCAGCAGCGAGAGCGGGATGGGGAAGACCCAGTACTTC	CASSESGMGKTQYF
TRBV15	-	TRBJ2-1	-	TGTGCCACCAGCAGACGCCGGGCCAGGGATGATGAGCAGTTCTTC	CATSRRRARDDEQFF
TRBV2	-	TRBJ1-5	-	TGTGCCAGCAGTGACCCGGCGACAGAGAACCCTCGCGATCAGCCCCAGCATTTT	CASSDPATENPRDQPQHF
TRBV27	-	TRBJ2-7	TRBD2	TGTGCCAGCAGTCCCGGGACTAGCGGGAGGTACGAGCAGTACTTC	CASSPGTSGRYEQYF
TRBV20-1	few	TRBJ2-3	TRBD2	TGCAGTGCTCCCGGGGCGGGAGCGGCAGATACGCAGTATTTT	CSAPGAGAADTQYF
TRBV5-4	-	TRBJ2-7	-	TGTGCCAGCAGCGGCAGGGGCAACGAGCAGTACTTC	CASSGRGNEQYF
TRBV20-1	-	TRBJ2-3	TRBD2	TGCAGTGCTGGCCTAGCGGGGGGAGGCACAGATACGCAGTGTTTT	CSAGLAGGGTDTQCF